Below, one T cell receptor (beta chain) is given with its context. Its antigen is not known. The germline V gene has CDR1 LNHNV and CDR2 YYDKDF (reference sequence). Trimming stripped 2 bases from V and 8 bases from J, with 12 bases between. CDR3 length: 14 residues. PCR amplification relied on 60 Vbeta primers (plus 13 Jbeta primers). Libraries were prepared by immunoSEQ multiplex PCR; TCRdb keeps only in-frame clonotypes and omits some of them. The data show about 97,000 clones, with around 68% seen just once and about 4.5% held by the top ten. This specimen belongs to a study of cytomegalovirus exposure and HLA in healthy donors. Findings and limits, study-wide: Rarity marked most TCR sequences, yet some public TCRs occurred in many donors. Among donors in an Asian-associated ancestry cluster, a later analysis reportedly found fewer N-insertions than the roughly 610-donor mean.

The genes are TRBV15 and TRBJ2-2; D perhaps matches TRBD2 (5 bases). Specimen: PBMCs. The receptor comes from a human donor in good health. The CDR3 loop is CATSRRGVSGELFF. CDR3 bases: TGTGCCACCAGCAGACGGGGAGTATCAGGGGAGCTGTTTTTT. The full variable domain, in which reference TRBV15 and TRBJ2-2 provide the parts outside the CDR3, is DAMVIQNPRYQVTQFGKPVTLSCSQTLNHNVMYWYQQKSSQAPKLLFHYYDKDFNNEADTPDNFQSRRPNTSFCFLDIRSPGLGDTAMYLCATSRRGVSGELFFGEGSRLTVL.